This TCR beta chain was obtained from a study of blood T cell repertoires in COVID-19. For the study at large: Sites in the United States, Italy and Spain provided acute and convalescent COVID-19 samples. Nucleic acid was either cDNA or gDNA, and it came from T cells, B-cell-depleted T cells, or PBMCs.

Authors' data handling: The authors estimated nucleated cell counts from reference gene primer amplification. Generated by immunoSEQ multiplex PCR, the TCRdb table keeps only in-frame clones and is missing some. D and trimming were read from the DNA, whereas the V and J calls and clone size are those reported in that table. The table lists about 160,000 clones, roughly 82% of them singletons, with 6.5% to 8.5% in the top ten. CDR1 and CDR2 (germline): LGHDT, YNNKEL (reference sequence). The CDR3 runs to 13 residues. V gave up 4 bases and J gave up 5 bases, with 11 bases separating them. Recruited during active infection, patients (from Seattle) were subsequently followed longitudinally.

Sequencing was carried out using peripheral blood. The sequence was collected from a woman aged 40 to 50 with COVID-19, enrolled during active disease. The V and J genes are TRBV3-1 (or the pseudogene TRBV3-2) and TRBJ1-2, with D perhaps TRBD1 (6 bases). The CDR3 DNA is TGTGCCAGCAGCCCGGACAGCCCATATGGCTACACCTTC. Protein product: CASSPDSPYGYTF.